This TCR beta chain was found in a study of blood T cell repertoires in COVID-19. For the study at large: Some COVID-19 samples were acute and others convalescent; all came from the United States, Italy and Spain. PBMCs, B-cell-depleted T cells, or T cells provided the cDNA or gDNA that made up the material.

CDR1 and CDR2 from the germline V gene are ENHRY and SYGVKD. Trimming removed 8 bases at V and 5 bases at J, with 22 bases between. This CDR3 has 15 residues. This clone has only a few counts. Original analysis: How many nucleated cells were present was estimated from reference gene primer amplification. The assay was immunoSEQ multiplex PCR, and TCRdb's table has in-frame clones only and misses some. V and J calls and clone size are those listed in that table; D and trimming were worked out from the DNA. This table has about 88,000 clones, approximately 89% appearing once. The receptor was derived from a man aged 80 or over with acute or convalescent COVID-19. The chain links TRBV10-3 to TRBJ2-7; possible D gene TRBD1, 5 bases. The source material was peripheral blood. Here the CDR3 reads CAIQATDTSANEQYF. The CDR3 DNA follows: TGTGCCATCCAGGCGACAGATACATCCGCAAACGAGCAGTACTTC.